The rows below give T cell receptor beta chains drawn from one sample of a study of radiation and T cells in renal cell carcinoma. Assay used: immunoSEQ multiplex PCR; TCRdb lists only in-frame clones, some missing. The data show tens of thousands of clones, with over 70% seen just once and roughly 30% held by the top ten. Sequencing was performed on blood, taken from a patient whose treatment included radiotherapy and nephrectomy. All receptors come from a man between 60 and 75 years old with renal cell carcinoma. CDR3s include the opening cysteine and the closing phenylalanine or tryptophan. The D gene is left open where the match is weak. The size entry is marked missing in some rows and otherwise reads once, few, many or a size class.

V: TRBV7-2; length: 14; J: TRBJ2-7; D: .; size: .; CDR3: CASRRVGGTYEQYF; DNA: TGTGCCAGCAGGCGAGTCGGCGGGACCTACGAGCAGTACTTC
V: TRBV4-3; length: 17; J: TRBJ2-2; D: .; size: .; CDR3: CASSQEWGRGTTGELFF; DNA: TGCGCCAGCAGCCAAGAATGGGGAAGGGGGACCACCGGGGAGCTGTTTTTT
V: TRBV10-2; length: 12; J: TRBJ2-2; D: .; size: .; CDR3: CASTGNTGELFF; DNA: TGCGCCAGCACCGGCAACACCGGGGAGCTGTTTTTT
V: TRBV19; length: 13; J: TRBJ2-3; D: .; size: .; CDR3: CASQGLSTDTQYF; DNA: TGTGCCAGTCAGGGGCTGAGCACAGATACGCAGTATTTT
V: TRBV19; length: 16; J: TRBJ2-3; D: TRBD2; size: .; CDR3: CASSRGTSGPTDTQYF; DNA: TGTGCCAGTAGTAGAGGGACTAGCGGACCCACAGATACGCAGTATTTT
V: TRBV2; length: 13; J: TRBJ1-1; D: .; size: few; CDR3: CASSGPMNTEAFF; DNA: TGTGCCAGCAGTGGTCCCATGAACACTGAAGCTTTCTTT
V: TRBV7-6; length: 13; J: TRBJ2-2; D: .; size: .; CDR3: CAVRRRYTGELFF; DNA: TGTGCCGTGAGGCGGAGGTACACCGGGGAGCTGTTTTTT
V: TRBV2; length: 15; J: TRBJ1-6; D: .; size: .; CDR3: CASNRESSYNSPLHF; DNA: TGTGCCAGCAATCGGGAGAGCTCCTATAATTCACCCCTCCACTTT
V: TRBV7-2; length: 16; J: TRBJ1-5; D: .; size: .; CDR3: CASSLGPGGAGQPQHF; DNA: TGTGCCAGCAGCTTGGGTCCCGGGGGCGCCGGGCAGCCCCAGCATTTT
V: TRBV2; length: 14; J: TRBJ2-6; D: .; size: once; CDR3: CARQPTAGANVLTF; DNA: TGTGCCAGACAGCCCACGGCTGGGGCCAACGTCCTGACTTTC
V: TRBV7-2; length: 15; J: TRBJ2-7; D: TRBD2; size: once; CDR3: CASTSGLAGSYEQYF; DNA: TGTGCCAGCACCAGCGGACTAGCGGGGTCCTACGAGCAGTACTTC
V: TRBV4-1; length: 15; J: TRBJ1-5; D: TRBD1; size: .; CDR3: CASSLQPGGLQPQHF; DNA: TGCGCCAGCAGCTTGCAGCCAGGGGGACTCCAGCCCCAGCATTTT
V: TRBV6-1; length: 12; J: TRBJ2-1; D: .; size: .; CDR3: CASSETGARQFF; DNA: TGTGCCAGCAGTGAAACTGGGGCACGGCAGTTCTTC
V: TRBV30; length: 12; J: TRBJ2-1; D: .; size: .; CDR3: CAWSLGGDEQFF; DNA: TGTGCCTGGAGTTTAGGAGGAGATGAGCAGTTCTTC
V: TRBV30; length: 12; J: TRBJ2-7; D: .; size: .; CDR3: CAWSIQAYEQYF; DNA: TGTGCCTGGAGCATACAAGCCTACGAGCAGTACTTC
V: TRBV18; length: 14; J: TRBJ2-7; D: TRBD1; size: .; CDR3: CASSTGTGVYEQYF; DNA: TGTGCCAGCTCAACCGGGACAGGGGTCTACGAGCAGTACTTC
V: TRBV9; length: 15; J: TRBJ2-2; D: .; size: .; CDR3: CASSERRERTGELFF; DNA: TGTGCCAGCAGCGAGAGGCGGGAACGGACCGGGGAGCTGTTTTTT
V: TRBV29-1; length: 13; J: TRBJ2-5; D: TRBD1; size: .; CDR3: CSVLWDRVETQYF; DNA: TGCAGCGTCCTTTGGGACAGGGTTGAGACCCAGTACTTC
V: TRBV9; length: 16; J: TRBJ2-1; D: .; size: .; CDR3: CASSVQGGSAGNEQFF; DNA: TGTGCCAGCAGCGTACAAGGGGGTTCAGCGGGCAATGAGCAGTTCTTC
V: TRBV10-3; length: 12; J: TRBJ2-7; D: .; size: .; CDR3: CAISKQGYEQYF; DNA: TGTGCCATCAGTAAACAGGGATACGAGCAGTACTTC